These 9 T cell receptor beta chains came from one sample sequenced in a study of blood T cell repertoires in COVID-19. Data came from immunoSEQ multiplex PCR; TCRdb stores just in-frame clones and leaves some out. The sample has 220,000 or so clones; 82% are singletons. The sample was PBMCs or T cells enriched from blood (not recorded which). Receptor source: a woman in her fifties or sixties who had recovered from COVID-19.

This rearrangement joins TRBV11-2 to TRBJ1-6; a weak D match, TRBD1 (5 bases). V was clipped by 2 bases and J by 7 bases, with 15 bases between them. The CDR3 length is 16 residues. Germline values: CDR1 SGHAT, CDR2 FQNNGV. The CDR3 DNA reads as TGTGCCAGCAGCTTACAGGGAAGGAATCTGAATTCACCCCTCCACTTT. It specifies CASSLQGRNLNSPLHF. The full variable domain, rest sourced from reference TRBV11-2 and TRBJ1-6, is EAGVAQSPRYKIIEKRQSVAFWCNPISGHATLYWYQQILGQGPKLLIQFQNNGVVDDSQLPKDRFSAERLKGVDSTLKIQPAKLEDSAVYLCASSLQGRNLNSPLHFGNGTRLTVT.

The chain couples TRBV10-3 to TRBJ2-1; 7 bases are shared with TRBD2. The CDR3 sequence is 12 residues long. V shed 6 bases, J shed 5 bases, and the junction held 1 base outside the gene matches. Germline CDR1 and CDR2: ENHRY and SYGVKD. Written as DNA, the CDR3 is TGTGCCATCAGGGGGGGGGACAATGAGCAGTTCTTC. The encoded protein is CAIRGGDNEQFF.

The CDR3 region is CASTRGPGAGESTDTQYF. In nucleotides, the CDR3 is TGTGCCAGCACACGGGGGCCTGGGGCGGGGGAGAGCACAGATACGCAGTATTTT. This chain links TRBV19 with TRBJ2-3; D may be TRBD2 (7 bases). V gave up 9 bases and J gave up 0 bases, with 25 bases separating them. Germline V gene sequence: CDR1 LNHDA, CDR2 SQIVND (reference sequence). This CDR3 has 18 amino acids.

The chain joins TRBV2 to TRBJ1-2; 11 nucleotides line up with TRBD1. This CDR3 contains 16 residues. CDR1 and CDR2 from the germline V gene are SNHLY and FYNNEI. The trim removed 7 bases at V and 7 bases at J, leaving 14 bases unmatched. CDR3 nucleotide sequence: TGTGCCAGCATCACTAATCCCGGGACAGGGGGTAGTGGCTACACCTTC. It codes for CASITNPGTGGSGYTF. Variable domain in full (rest from reference TRBV2 and TRBJ1-2): EPEVTQTPSHQVTQMGQEVILRCVPISNHLYFYWYRQILGQKVEFLVSFYNNEISEKSEIFDDQFSVERPDGSNFTLKIRSTKLEDSAMYFCASITNPGTGGSGYTFGSGTRLTVV.

This sequence joins TRBV9 and TRBJ2-3; D is perhaps TRBD2 (5 bases). Per germline, CDR1 SGDLS and CDR2 YYNGEE. The V gene lost 4 bases and the J gene lost 6 bases, with 15 bases spanning the gap. The CDR3 spans 14 residues. CDR3 amino acids: CASSPPDFVDTQYF. The CDR3 coding sequence is TGTGCCAGCAGCCCACCGGACTTCGTGGATACGCAGTATTTT.

The V gene is TRBV6-2 or TRBV6-3, the J gene TRBJ2-1; TRBD2 matches at 9 bases. V was pared by 4 bases and J by 6 bases, with 7 bases of the junction left unmatched. Germline CDR1 reads MNHEY; CDR2 reads SVGEGT. This CDR3 region has 15 residues. The CDR3 region is CASSSRTSEANEQFF. The CDR3 DNA reads TGTGCCAGCAGTTCCCGGACTAGCGAGGCCAATGAGCAGTTCTTC.

The chain links TRBV27 to TRBJ1-2, with 7 bases identical to TRBD1. This CDR3 region has 14 residues. CDR1 MNHEY and CDR2 SMNVEV come from the germline V gene (reference sequence). V was clipped by 6 bases and J by 6 bases; unmatched bases: 10. The CDR3 DNA reads TGTGCCAGCAGAACGGAACAGGGGAATCATGGCTACACCTTC. Its translation: CASRTEQGNHGYTF.

This chain links TRBV4-3 with TRBJ1-4, with D perhaps matching TRBD1 (5 bases). This CDR3 is built from 16 residues. Germline values: CDR1 LGHNA, CDR2 YSLEER. V was shortened by 5 bases and J by 3 bases, with 16 bases between the two germline ends. The CDR3 nucleotides are TGCGCCAGCAGCTTCATCCCTAGGGGATCTAATGAAAAACTGTTTTTT. Its protein product is CASSFIPRGSNEKLFF.

This clone was observed a handful of times. The rearrangement joins TRBV12-3 or TRBV12-4 to TRBJ1-2; TRBD1 is a possible D gene (5 bases). There are 13 residues in the CDR3. V was pared by 6 bases and J by 8 bases, with 16 bases between. The CDR3 bases are TGTGCCAGCAGGGCCAGCAGGGCGCAAGGCTACACCTTC. It encodes CASRASRAQGYTF.